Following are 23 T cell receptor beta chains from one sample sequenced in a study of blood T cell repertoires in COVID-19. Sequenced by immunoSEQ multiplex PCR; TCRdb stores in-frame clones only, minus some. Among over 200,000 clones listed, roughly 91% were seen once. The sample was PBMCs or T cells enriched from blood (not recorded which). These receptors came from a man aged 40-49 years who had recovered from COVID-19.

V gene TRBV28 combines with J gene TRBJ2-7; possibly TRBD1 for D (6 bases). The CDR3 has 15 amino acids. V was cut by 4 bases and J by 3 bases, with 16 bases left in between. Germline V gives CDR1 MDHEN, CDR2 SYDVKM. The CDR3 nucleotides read TGTGCCAGCAGTTCTTCTACAGGGATATACTACGAGCAGTACTTC. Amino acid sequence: CASSSSTGIYYEQYF.

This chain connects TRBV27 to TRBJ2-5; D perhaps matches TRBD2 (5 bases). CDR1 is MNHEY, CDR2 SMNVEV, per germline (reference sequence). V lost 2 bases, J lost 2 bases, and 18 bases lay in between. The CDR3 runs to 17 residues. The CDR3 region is CASSLTLERARQETQYF. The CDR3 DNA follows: TGTGCCAGCAGTTTAACACTAGAAAGGGCGAGGCAAGAGACCCAGTACTTC.

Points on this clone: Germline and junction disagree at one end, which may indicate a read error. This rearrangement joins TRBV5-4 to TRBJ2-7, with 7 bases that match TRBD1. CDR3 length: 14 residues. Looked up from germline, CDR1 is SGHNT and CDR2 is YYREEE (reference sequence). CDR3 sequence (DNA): TGTGCCAGCAGCCGACCGACAGGGTCCTTCGAGCAGTACTTC. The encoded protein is CASSRPTGSFEQYF.

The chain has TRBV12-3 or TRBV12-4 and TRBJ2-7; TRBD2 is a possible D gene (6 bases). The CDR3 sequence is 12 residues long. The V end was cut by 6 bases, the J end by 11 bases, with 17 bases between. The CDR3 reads CASSYTSSVEYF. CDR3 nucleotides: TGTGCCAGCAGCTACACTTCTAGCGTGGAGTACTTC.

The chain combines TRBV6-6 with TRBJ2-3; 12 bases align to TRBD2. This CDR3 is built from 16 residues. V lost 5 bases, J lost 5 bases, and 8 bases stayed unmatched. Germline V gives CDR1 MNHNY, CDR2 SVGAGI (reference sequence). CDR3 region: CASSPSGGASGDTQYF. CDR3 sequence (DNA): TGTGCCAGCAGTCCTAGCGGGGGGGCCTCGGGAGATACGCAGTATTTT.

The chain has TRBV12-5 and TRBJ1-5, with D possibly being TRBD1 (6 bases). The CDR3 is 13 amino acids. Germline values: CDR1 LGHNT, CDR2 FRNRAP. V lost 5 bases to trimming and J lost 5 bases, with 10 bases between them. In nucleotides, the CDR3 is TGTGCTAGTGGTGCCACAGGGTATCAGCCCCAGCATTTT. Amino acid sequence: CASGATGYQPQHF.

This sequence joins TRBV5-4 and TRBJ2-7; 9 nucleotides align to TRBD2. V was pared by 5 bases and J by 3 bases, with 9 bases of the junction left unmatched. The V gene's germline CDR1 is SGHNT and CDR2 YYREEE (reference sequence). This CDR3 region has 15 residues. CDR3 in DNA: TGTGCCAGCAGTTTTGCTAGCGGGGCCTACTACGAGCAGTACTTC. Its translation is CASSFASGAYYEQYF.

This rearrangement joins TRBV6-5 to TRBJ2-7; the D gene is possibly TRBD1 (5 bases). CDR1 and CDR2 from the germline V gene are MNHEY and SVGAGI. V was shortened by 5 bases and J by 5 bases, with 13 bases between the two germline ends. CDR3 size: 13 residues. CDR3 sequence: CASSNPRVHEQYF. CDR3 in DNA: TGTGCCAGCAGTAATCCCAGGGTCCACGAGCAGTACTTC.

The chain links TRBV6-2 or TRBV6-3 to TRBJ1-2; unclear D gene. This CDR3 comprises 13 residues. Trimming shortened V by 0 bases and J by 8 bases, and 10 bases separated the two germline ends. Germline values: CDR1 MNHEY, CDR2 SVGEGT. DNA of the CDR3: TGTGCCAGCAGTTACTCTTCGGGTAGGGGCTACACCTTC. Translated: CASSYSSGRGYTF.

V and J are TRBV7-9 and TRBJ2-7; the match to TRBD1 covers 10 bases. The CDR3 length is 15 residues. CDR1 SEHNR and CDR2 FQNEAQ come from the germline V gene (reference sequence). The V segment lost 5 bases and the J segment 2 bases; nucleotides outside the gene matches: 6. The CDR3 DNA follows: TGTGCCAGCAGCGCCCCGGGACAGGGGACCTACGAGCAGTACTTC. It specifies CASSAPGQGTYEQYF.

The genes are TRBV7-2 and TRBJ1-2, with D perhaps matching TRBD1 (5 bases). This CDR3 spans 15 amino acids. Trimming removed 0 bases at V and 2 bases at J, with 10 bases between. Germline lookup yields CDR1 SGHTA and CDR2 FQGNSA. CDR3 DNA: TGTGCCAGCAGCTTAGCCCAGGACACCAACTATGGCTACACCTTC. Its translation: CASSLAQDTNYGYTF.

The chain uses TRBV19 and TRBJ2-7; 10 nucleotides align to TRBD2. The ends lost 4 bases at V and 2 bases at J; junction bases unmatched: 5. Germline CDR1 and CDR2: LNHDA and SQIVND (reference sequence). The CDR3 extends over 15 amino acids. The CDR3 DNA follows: TGTGCCAGTAGTAATGGACTAGCGGTGACCTACGAGCAGTACTTC. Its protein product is CASSNGLAVTYEQYF.

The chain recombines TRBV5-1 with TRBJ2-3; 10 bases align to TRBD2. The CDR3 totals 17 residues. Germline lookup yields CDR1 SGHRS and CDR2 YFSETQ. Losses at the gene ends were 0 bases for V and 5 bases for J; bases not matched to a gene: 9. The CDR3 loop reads CASSLVGLAGAGDTQYF. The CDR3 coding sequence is TGCGCCAGCAGCTTGGTCGGCCTAGCGGGAGCGGGAGATACGCAGTATTTT.

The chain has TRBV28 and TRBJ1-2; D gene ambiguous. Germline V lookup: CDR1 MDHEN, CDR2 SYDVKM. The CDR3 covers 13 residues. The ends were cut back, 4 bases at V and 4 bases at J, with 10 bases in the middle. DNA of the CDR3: TGTGCCAGCAGTTCGGGTCGACCCTATGGCTACACCTTC. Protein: CASSSGRPYGYTF.

This chain's CDR3 is CSVEDGQRYEQYF. CDR3 sequence (DNA): TGCAGCGTTGAAGACGGGCAGCGGTACGAGCAGTACTTC. This sequence joins TRBV29-1 and TRBJ2-7; a weak D match, TRBD2 (5 bases). Between the trimmed V and J ends, which lost 0 bases and 4 bases, there was a span of 10 bases. Germline CDR1 reads SQVTM; CDR2 reads ANQGSEA. The CDR3 consists of 13 residues.

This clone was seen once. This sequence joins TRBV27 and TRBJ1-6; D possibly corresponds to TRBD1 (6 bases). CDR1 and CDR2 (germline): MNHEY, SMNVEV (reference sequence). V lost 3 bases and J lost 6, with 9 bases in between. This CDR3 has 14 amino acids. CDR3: CASSFPGVNSPLHF. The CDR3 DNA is TGTGCCAGCAGTTTCCCAGGGGTTAATTCACCCCTCCACTTT.

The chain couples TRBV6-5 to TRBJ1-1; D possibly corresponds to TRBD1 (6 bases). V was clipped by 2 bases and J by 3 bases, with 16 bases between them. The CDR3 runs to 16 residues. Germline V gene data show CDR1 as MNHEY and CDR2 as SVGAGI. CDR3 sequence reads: CASSYTLRGGYTEAFF. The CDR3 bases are TGTGCCAGCAGTTACACACTCCGAGGGGGTTACACTGAAGCTTTCTTT.

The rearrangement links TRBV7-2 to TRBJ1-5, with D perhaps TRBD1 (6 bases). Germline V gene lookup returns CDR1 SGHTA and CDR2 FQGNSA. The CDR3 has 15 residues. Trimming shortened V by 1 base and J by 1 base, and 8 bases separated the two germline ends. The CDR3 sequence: CASSLGQGSNQPQHF. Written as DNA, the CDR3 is TGTGCCAGCAGCTTAGGTCAGGGGAGCAATCAGCCCCAGCATTTT.

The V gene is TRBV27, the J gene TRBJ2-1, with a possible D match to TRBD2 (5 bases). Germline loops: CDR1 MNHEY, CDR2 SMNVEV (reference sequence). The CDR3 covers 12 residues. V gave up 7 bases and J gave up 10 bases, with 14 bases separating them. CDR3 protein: CASTPPTGEQFF. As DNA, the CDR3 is TGTGCCAGCACCCCCCCCACGGGGGAGCAGTTCTTC.

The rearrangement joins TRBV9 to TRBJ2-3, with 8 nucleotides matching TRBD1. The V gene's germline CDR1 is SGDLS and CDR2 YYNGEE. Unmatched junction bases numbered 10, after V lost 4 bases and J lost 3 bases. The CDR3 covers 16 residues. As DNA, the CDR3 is TGTGCCAGCAGCCTTCTCGGACAGGGCCCGACAGATACGCAGTATTTT. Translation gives CASSLLGQGPTDTQYF.

CDR3 sequence: CASSLELAVNTGELFF. For the CDR3, the DNA is TGTGCCAGCAGCTTAGAACTGGCGGTAAACACCGGGGAGCTGTTTTTT. This chain joins TRBV7-2 and TRBJ2-2; no clear D gene. This CDR3 comprises 16 residues. Trimming stripped 1 base from V and 2 bases from J, with 11 bases between. CDR1 is SGHTA and CDR2 is FQGNSA in the germline V gene.

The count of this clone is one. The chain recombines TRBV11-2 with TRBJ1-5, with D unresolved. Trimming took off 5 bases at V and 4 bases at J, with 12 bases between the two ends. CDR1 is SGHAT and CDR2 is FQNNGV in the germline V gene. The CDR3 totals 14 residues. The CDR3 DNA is TGTGCCAGCAGCGCGGGCCTGAGAAATCAGCCCCAGCATTTT. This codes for CASSAGLRNQPQHF.

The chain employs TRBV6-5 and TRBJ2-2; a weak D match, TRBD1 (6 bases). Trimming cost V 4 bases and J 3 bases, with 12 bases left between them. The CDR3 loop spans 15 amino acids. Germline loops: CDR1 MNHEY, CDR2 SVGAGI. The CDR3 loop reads CASSFGQGYTGELFF. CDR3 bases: TGTGCCAGCAGTTTTGGCCAGGGGTACACCGGGGAGCTGTTTTTT.